The 14 T cell receptor beta chains in this list originate from one sample, sequenced in a study of OX40 agonist ivuxolimab in advanced cancers. Clones were sequenced by immunoSEQ multiplex PCR, and TCRdb holds only the in-frame ones, with some missing. The sample lists about 24,000 clones; around nine tenths were seen once. Sample: CD4+ or CD8+ T cells sorted from blood, taken in a trial of the OX40 agonist ivuxolimab. The receptors here all came from an adult with an advanced solid tumor such as melanoma, head and neck, liver or kidney cancer.

V gene TRBV19 combines with J gene TRBJ2-3; D is uncertain. Trimming cost V 3 bases and J 0 bases, with 7 bases left between them. Per the germline V gene, CDR1 is LNHDA and CDR2 is SQIVND (reference sequence). The CDR3 loop spans 14 amino acids. CDR3 DNA sequence: TGTGCCAGTAGTATCGACCGGAGCACAGATACGCAGTATTTT. Its translation: CASSIDRSTDTQYF.

This clone was detected once. The chain links TRBV29-1 to TRBJ2-2; tentative D call: TRBD2 (5 bases). The germline CDR1 and CDR2 sequences are SQVTM and ANQGSEA. Trimming removed 7 bases at V and 1 base at J, with 10 bases between. The CDR3 consists of 13 residues. As DNA, the CDR3 is TGCAGCGGCTGCGGGCAGAACACCGGGGAGCTGTTTTTT. The encoded protein is CSGCGQNTGELFF.

CDR3 DNA: TGTGCCAGCAGTGCACAGGGCCTTCACGAAGAGACCCAGTACTTC. Translation gives CASSAQGLHEETQYF. The chain uses TRBV27 and TRBJ2-5; D possibly corresponds to TRBD1 (6 bases). V lost 5 bases and J 3 bases, leaving 16 bases between the germline ends. The CDR3 covers 15 residues. Looked up from germline, CDR1 is MNHEY and CDR2 is SMNVEV (reference sequence).

The CDR3 DNA sequence: TGTGCCAGCTCACCACCGAGGATGGGAAGGGGAGAGACCCAGTACTTC. Its protein product is CASSPPRMGRGETQYF. V gene TRBV18 combines with J gene TRBJ2-5, with D possibly TRBD1 on 5 matching bases. Germline CDR1 is KGHSH and CDR2 is LQKENI. Trimming pared 0 bases from V and 4 bases from J, leaving 15 bases between. The CDR3 is 16 amino acids.

The chain combines TRBV11-1 with TRBJ1-4; D is unresolved. The CDR3 is made up of 11 amino acids. V lost 5 bases to trimming and J lost 4 bases, with 2 bases between them. Germline CDR1 SGHAT, CDR2 FQDESV (reference sequence). The CDR3 reads CASSNNEKLFF. The CDR3 coding sequence is TGTGCCAGCAGCAATAATGAAAAACTGTTTTTT.

This chain joins TRBV19 and TRBJ1-5; D is undetermined. Trimming cost V 5 bases and J 0 bases, with 8 bases left between them. Germline loops: CDR1 LNHDA, CDR2 SQIVND (reference sequence). This CDR3 has 14 amino acids. The CDR3: CASSRRDSNQPQHF. The DNA of the CDR3 is TGTGCCAGTAGTCGTCGGGATAGCAATCAGCCCCAGCATTTT. The whole variable domain, filled in from reference TRBV19 and TRBJ1-5, reads DGGITQSPKYLFRKEGQNVTLSCEQNLNHDAMYWYRQDPGQGLRLIYYSQIVNDFQKGDIAEGYSVSREKKESFPLTVTSAQKNPTAFYLCASSRRDSNQPQHFGDGTRLSIL.

V is TRBV19 and J is TRBJ2-5; D is possibly TRBD1 or TRBD2 (5 bases each). V was trimmed by 3 bases and J by 5 bases, leaving 16 bases between them. CDR1 and CDR2 (germline): LNHDA, SQIVND (reference sequence). The CDR3 spans 15 residues. CDR3 coding DNA: TGTGCCAGTAGTATCGGGGCTAGTAGGGAGGAGACCCAGTACTTC. The encoded protein is CASSIGASREETQYF.

This sequence joins TRBV10-2 and TRBJ1-2, with a weak D call TRBD1 (5 bases). With 7 bases removed from V and 0 bases from J, the gap between germline ends came to 12 bases. CDR1 and CDR2 (germline): WSHSY, SAAADI. The CDR3 contains 14 residues. The CDR3 loop is CASKGRGANYGYTF. CDR3 nucleotide sequence: TGCGCCAGCAAGGGACGGGGAGCTAACTATGGCTACACCTTC.

The count of this clone is one. The J gene is TRBJ1-5, the V gene TRBV4-1; maybe TRBD1 (5 bases). Germline assignment: CDR1 MGHRA and CDR2 YSYEKL. The CDR3 sequence is 20 residues long. Trimming cost V 1 base and J 0 bases, with 22 bases left between them. The CDR3 sequence: CASSQAWGRDSPNSNQPQHF. The CDR3 DNA follows: TGCGCCAGCAGCCAAGCCTGGGGGAGAGACAGTCCAAATAGCAATCAGCCCCAGCATTTT.

This sequence joins TRBV15 and TRBJ1-5; D gene ambiguous. The CDR3 extends over 12 amino acids. CDR1 is LNHNV, CDR2 YYDKDF, per germline (reference sequence). V was pared by 3 bases and J by 5 bases, with 5 bases between. The chain's CDR3 is CATSSPDQPQHF. CDR3 nucleotides: TGTGCCACCAGCAGTCCGGATCAGCCCCAGCATTTT.

This rearrangement joins TRBV28 to TRBJ2-1; 12 bases fit TRBD2. Germline-derived CDR1 and CDR2 are MDHEN and SYDVKM. Trimming at V came to 7 bases and at J to 8 bases, leaving 6 bases not matched to a gene. The CDR3 extends over 14 amino acids. The CDR3: CASKKLAGGHEQFF. The CDR3 DNA is TGTGCCAGCAAGAAACTAGCGGGGGGCCATGAGCAGTTCTTC.

The chain employs TRBV19 and TRBJ1-2; 7 bases fit TRBD1. The CDR3 consists of 16 residues. Unmatched junction bases numbered 12, after V lost 5 bases and J lost 3 bases. Germline V gene data show CDR1 as LNHDA and CDR2 as SQIVND (reference sequence). The chain's CDR3 is CASSVAWDSFDYGYTF. Written as DNA, the CDR3 is TGTGCCAGTAGTGTGGCCTGGGACAGCTTTGACTATGGCTACACCTTC.

The chain combines TRBV7-2 with TRBJ1-6; no clear D gene. There are 13 residues in the CDR3. Germline V CDR1 and CDR2: SGHTA, FQGNSA. V was pared by 3 bases and J by 12 bases, with 12 bases between. As DNA, the CDR3 is TGTGCCAGCAGCTTGTTCGCGGAGGAACCCCTCCACTTT. Residues: CASSLFAEEPLHF.

The chain joins TRBV28 to TRBJ1-1; D gene unclear. There are 13 residues in the CDR3. V was pared by 8 bases and J by 3 bases, with 13 bases between. Germline V CDR1 and CDR2: MDHEN, SYDVKM. CDR3 sequence: CASLGGVDTEAFF. The DNA for the CDR3 is TGTGCCAGCCTAGGTGGGGTAGACACTGAAGCTTTCTTT.